This TCR beta chain was documented in a study of cytomegalovirus exposure and HLA in healthy donors. Study findings and constraints: Prior analysis indicated that the majority of TCR beta V segments exhibited productivity approximately 90% or approximately 30% of the time.

V shed 3 bases, J shed 4 bases, and the junction held 7 bases outside the gene matches. The CDR3 runs 15 residues. Germline assignment: CDR1 LNHNV and CDR2 YYDKDF (reference sequence). In the case of this clone: Its cognate antigen is unknown.

The primer mix had 60 Vbeta and 13 Jbeta primers. Data came from immunoSEQ multiplex PCR; TCRdb stores just in-frame clones and leaves some out. Altogether 160,000 or so clones are present, about four fifths being singletons, with the ten largest covering about 10%. This chain links TRBV15 with TRBJ2-7; TRBD1 matches at 9 bases. The sequenced sample consisted of PBMCs. This receptor was identified in a man aged 50-59 years in good health and CMV-seropositive. CDR3 in DNA: TGTGCCACCAGCAGCCTAGAACAGGGGGCATACGAGCAGTACTTC. It encodes CATSSLEQGAYEQYF.